This is a list of T cell receptor beta chains from one sample in a study of CD8+CD57+ T cells in acquired aplastic anemia. MiXCR, applied by TCRdb to the reads, yields one record per CDR3 protein. The sample consists of 150,000 to 200,000 distinct CDR3 sequences, roughly 45% of them appearing once. Sequenced: sorted CD4+, CD8+, or CD8+CD57+ T cells (not recorded which) from PBMCs. The source is a human donor in good health. Each CDR3 is given with its conserved first and last residue. The D gene is left open where the match is weak. Expanded clones get a size class; other rows say once, few or many, or leave the size out.

clone size: many; V gene: TRBV5-6; J gene: TRBJ2-3; D gene: TRBD1; CDR3 length: 18; CDR3 protein: CASSLGGTGVFGTDTQYF; CDR3 DNA: TGTGCCAGCAGCTTGGGGGGGACAGGGGTTTTTGGCACAGATACGCAGTATTTT
clone size: few; V gene: TRBV15; J gene: TRBJ2-7; D gene: -; CDR3 length: 13; CDR3 protein: CATARQDSYEQYF; CDR3 DNA: TGTGCCACGGCGAGACAGGACTCCTACGAGCAGTACTTC
clone size: -; V gene: TRBV3-1; J gene: TRBJ2-2; D gene: -; CDR3 length: 15; CDR3 protein: CASSRWGPNTGELFF; CDR3 DNA: TGTGCCAGCAGCCGCTGGGGCCCAAACACCGGGGAGCTGTTTTTT
clone size: -; V gene: TRBV9; J gene: TRBJ2-7; D gene: -; CDR3 length: 14; CDR3 protein: CASSVDRVTYEQYF; CDR3 DNA: TGTGCCAGCAGCGTAGACAGGGTAACCTACGAGCAGTACTTC
clone size: few; V gene: TRBV7-9; J gene: TRBJ1-6; D gene: -; CDR3 length: 12; CDR3 protein: CASSDSSSPLHF; CDR3 DNA: TGTGCCAGCAGCGACAGCTCTTCACCCCTCCACTTT
clone size: once; V gene: TRBV20-1; J gene: TRBJ2-3; D gene: -; CDR3 length: 15; CDR3 protein: CSAHSLGTSTDTQYF; CDR3 DNA: TGCAGTGCTCACTCACTAGGAACCTCCACAGATACGCAGTATTTT
clone size: -; V gene: TRBV7-9; J gene: TRBJ2-3; D gene: -; CDR3 length: 10; CDR3 protein: CASSSGAAYF; CDR3 DNA: TGTGCCAGCAGCTCCGGGGCAGCCTATTTT
clone size: many; V gene: TRBV24-1; J gene: TRBJ2-6; D gene: -; CDR3 length: 15; CDR3 protein: CATSGRGSGANVLTF; CDR3 DNA: TGTGCCACCAGTGGCAGGGGATCTGGGGCCAACGTCCTGACTTTC
clone size: -; V gene: TRBV6-1; J gene: TRBJ2-7; D gene: -; CDR3 length: 14; CDR3 protein: CASSEDQTYYEQYF; CDR3 DNA: TGTGCCAGCAGTGAAGATCAGACATACTACGAGCAGTACTTC
clone size: many; V gene: TRBV10-3; J gene: TRBJ1-2; D gene: TRBD1; CDR3 length: 14; CDR3 protein: CAISRDREYYGYTF; CDR3 DNA: TGTGCCATCAGTCGGGACAGGGAGTACTATGGCTACACCTTC
clone size: -; V gene: TRBV9; J gene: TRBJ2-5; D gene: -; CDR3 length: 15; CDR3 protein: CASSVLPGGAETQYF; CDR3 DNA: TGTGCCAGCAGTGTACTTCCAGGGGGGGCAGAGACCCAGTACTTC
clone size: -; V gene: TRBV14; J gene: TRBJ1-2; D gene: -; CDR3 length: 13; CDR3 protein: CASSPIQLYGYTF; CDR3 DNA: TGTGCCAGCAGCCCTATACAGCTCTATGGCTACACCTTC
clone size: many; V gene: TRBV29-1; J gene: TRBJ1-4; D gene: TRBD1; CDR3 length: 13; CDR3 protein: CSCSGTDNEKLFF; CDR3 DNA: TGCAGCTGCTCCGGGACAGATAATGAAAAACTGTTTTTT
clone size: once; V gene: TRBV10-3; J gene: TRBJ2-1; D gene: TRBD2; CDR3 length: 16; CDR3 protein: CAISERAGGANSEQFF; CDR3 DNA: TGTGCCATCAGTGAGCGAGCGGGGGGGGCTAACTCTGAGCAGTTCTTC
clone size: once; V gene: TRBV20-1; J gene: TRBJ2-7; D gene: TRBD1; CDR3 length: 13; CDR3 protein: CSADGTGVDEQYF; CDR3 DNA: TGCAGTGCAGACGGGACAGGGGTAGACGAGCAGTACTTC
clone size: few; V gene: TRBV15; J gene: TRBJ2-1; D gene: TRBD2; CDR3 length: 15; CDR3 protein: CATSSSSGGVDEQFF; CDR3 DNA: TGTGCCACCAGCAGTAGCAGCGGGGGGGTGGATGAGCAGTTCTTC
clone size: many; V gene: TRBV12-3/TRBV12-4; J gene: TRBJ2-3; D gene: -; CDR3 length: 15; CDR3 protein: CASSPQSGGTDTQYF; CDR3 DNA: TGTGCCAGCAGTCCACAGTCAGGGGGCACAGATACGCAGTATTTT
clone size: few; V gene: TRBV10-1; J gene: TRBJ2-1; D gene: -; CDR3 length: 13; CDR3 protein: CASRSGQYNEQFF; CDR3 DNA: TGCGCCAGCAGGAGCGGGCAATACAATGAGCAGTTCTTC
clone size: -; V gene: TRBV29-1; J gene: TRBJ2-3; D gene: -; CDR3 length: 12; CDR3 protein: CSVEDPWTTQYF; CDR3 DNA: TGCAGCGTTGAAGATCCCTGGACAACGCAGTATTTT
clone size: many; V gene: TRBV3-1; J gene: TRBJ1-1; D gene: -; CDR3 length: 14; CDR3 protein: CASSQATGSTEAFF; CDR3 DNA: TGTGCCAGCAGCCAAGCAACAGGGAGCACTGAAGCTTTCTTT
clone size: -; V gene: TRBV7-2; J gene: TRBJ2-3; D gene: TRBD2; CDR3 length: 16; CDR3 protein: CASSLGRGGSTDTQYF; CDR3 DNA: TGTGCCAGCAGCTTAGGGCGGGGGGGTTCCACAGATACGCAGTATTTT
clone size: -; V gene: TRBV6-2/TRBV6-3; J gene: TRBJ2-5; D gene: -; CDR3 length: 17; CDR3 protein: CASSYRLAQRLQETQYF; CDR3 DNA: TGTGCCAGCAGTTACAGGTTGGCCCAGAGGCTCCAAGAGACCCAGTACTTC
clone size: many; V gene: TRBV11-1; J gene: TRBJ2-1; D gene: -; CDR3 length: 14; CDR3 protein: CASSFGGAGNEQFF; CDR3 DNA: TGTGCCAGCAGCTTCGGGGGCGCCGGCAATGAGCAGTTCTTC
clone size: few; V gene: TRBV3-1; J gene: TRBJ2-1; D gene: -; CDR3 length: 12; CDR3 protein: CASSQDFREQFF; CDR3 DNA: TGTGCCAGCAGCCAAGATTTTAGGGAGCAGTTCTTC
clone size: few; V gene: TRBV24-1; J gene: TRBJ2-2; D gene: -; CDR3 length: 14; CDR3 protein: CATSPSRDTGELFF; CDR3 DNA: TGTGCCACCAGTCCTAGCAGGGACACCGGGGAGCTGTTTTTT
clone size: -; V gene: TRBV5-1; J gene: TRBJ2-1; D gene: TRBD2; CDR3 length: 18; CDR3 protein: CASSGRGLAGGLGNEQFF; CDR3 DNA: TGCGCCAGCAGCGGGCGGGGACTAGCGGGGGGGCTCGGAAATGAGCAGTTCTTC
clone size: many; V gene: TRBV4-1; J gene: TRBJ1-5; D gene: -; CDR3 length: 16; CDR3 protein: CASSQEEVSSTRPQHF; CDR3 DNA: TGCGCCAGCAGCCAAGAAGAGGTGAGCTCAACTCGGCCCCAGCATTTT
clone size: -; V gene: TRBV19; J gene: TRBJ2-3; D gene: -; CDR3 length: 13; CDR3 protein: CASKGPSTDTQYF; CDR3 DNA: TGTGCCAGTAAGGGTCCTAGCACAGATACGCAGTATTTT
clone size: many; V gene: TRBV20-1; J gene: TRBJ2-2; D gene: -; CDR3 length: 15; CDR3 protein: CSARPILEYTGELFF; CDR3 DNA: TGCAGTGCCAGGCCTATACTAGAATACACCGGGGAGCTGTTTTTT
clone size: -; V gene: TRBV7-6; J gene: TRBJ2-1; D gene: TRBD2; CDR3 length: 14; CDR3 protein: CASSLGGGINEQFF; CDR3 DNA: TGTGCCAGCAGCTTAGGCGGGGGTATCAACGAGCAGTTCTTC
clone size: -; V gene: TRBV24-1; J gene: TRBJ1-5; D gene: -; CDR3 length: 16; CDR3 protein: CATSDRPQGRNQPQHF; CDR3 DNA: TGTGCCACCAGTGATCGGCCCCAGGGTCGTAATCAGCCCCAGCATTTT
clone size: -; V gene: TRBV7-9; J gene: TRBJ2-5; D gene: -; CDR3 length: 13; CDR3 protein: CASSSIGEDTQYF; CDR3 DNA: TGTGCCAGCAGCTCTATAGGGGAAGACACCCAGTACTTC
clone size: -; V gene: TRBV7-3; J gene: TRBJ1-1; D gene: -; CDR3 length: 14; CDR3 protein: CASSLAGSNTEAFF; CDR3 DNA: TGTGCCAGCAGCTTAGCCGGTTCGAACACTGAAGCTTTCTTT
clone size: -; V gene: TRBV14; J gene: TRBJ2-3; D gene: -; CDR3 length: 11; CDR3 protein: CASSQGKTQYF; CDR3 DNA: TGTGCCAGCAGCCAAGGGAAGACGCAGTATTTT
clone size: -; V gene: TRBV19; J gene: TRBJ1-2; D gene: -; CDR3 length: 13; CDR3 protein: CASSITGSDGYTF; CDR3 DNA: TGTGCCAGTAGTATAACAGGGTCCGACGGCTACACCTTC
clone size: many; V gene: TRBV5-1; J gene: TRBJ2-5; D gene: -; CDR3 length: 12; CDR3 protein: CASNPGTETQYF; CDR3 DNA: TGCGCCAGCAATCCTGGGACAGAGACCCAGTACTTC
clone size: -; V gene: TRBV7-8; J gene: TRBJ1-6; D gene: TRBD1; CDR3 length: 14; CDR3 protein: CASSSGQGDSPLHF; CDR3 DNA: TGTGCCAGCAGTTCAGGACAGGGAGATTCACCCCTCCACTTT